This TCR beta chain was captured in a study of early T cells in non-severe SARS-CoV-2 infection. Study at large: Sequencing was performed on bulk RNA from unsorted whole blood, leaving chains unpaired. Overall study results and limits: Private and CD4 specificities were missed by VDJdb matching, which favored anti-spike CD8 responses.

Note on this clonotype: The antigen remains unidentified.

The TCR library protocol attached unique molecular identifiers to the individual cDNA molecules. Using its own MiXCR run on the 5' RACE reads, TCRdb lists one record per CDR3 protein. The repertoire includes over 100,000 distinct CDR3 sequences, about an eighth of them detected once, and 5.5% to 7% sits in the top ten. This TCR derives from an adult who was a healthcare worker with PCR-confirmed SARS-CoV-2 infection or an uninfected control (not recorded which). The material sequenced was whole blood.

The CDR3 is CASSDEIRTSPQNTQYF. The CDR3 DNA reads as TGTGCCAGCAGTGACGAAATCCGGACTAGCCCACAAAATACGCAGTATTTT. The J gene is TRBJ2-3, the V gene TRBV6-4; 8 positions agree with TRBD2. Germline V CDR1 and CDR2: MRHNA, SNTAGT. CDR3 length: 17 amino acids. Trimming at V came to 2 bases and at J to 7 bases, leaving 14 bases not matched to a gene.